The count of the clone carrying this T cell receptor beta chain is one. Antigen: not known. This record belongs to a study of type 1 regulatory T cells. In the study overall: T-allo10 is an in vitro-generated, Tr1-enriched CD4 T cell product specific for alloantigen.

CDR3 length: 15 residues. V was pared by 2 bases and J by 8 bases, with 16 bases between. General study points: Compared with non-type 1 regulatory T cells, type 1 regulatory T cells showed a more restricted TCR repertoire.

TCRdb called the reads again in MiXCR, with one record for every CDR3 protein. The sample carries 60,000 to 75,000 distinct CDR3 sequences, roughly 20% recorded once. Sample: cultured type 1 regulatory T (Tr1) cells, either the whole culture or a sorted fraction (not recorded which). The clonotype originates from a human donor in good health. This chain links TRBV12-3 or TRBV12-4 with TRBJ1-5; D remains ambiguous. The CDR3 DNA follows: TGTGCCAGCAGTTTATCTGTATCAGGCCGGGAGCCCCAGCATTTT. Its protein is CASSLSVSGREPQHF.